This T cell receptor (beta chain) came from a study of ipilimumab plus nivolumab after autologous stem cell transplantation. J lost 5 bases, V lost 1 base, and 3 bases had no gene match. The CDR3 is 16 amino acids. Germline V gene data show CDR1 as MGHRA and CDR2 as YSYEKL. The protocol was immunoSEQ multiplex PCR, while the TCRdb copy is restricted to in-frame clones and leaves out a portion. Among 15,000 or so clones listed, approximately 78% were seen once. This clone has only one observation. The specimen comprised PBMCs, sampled in a trial of ipilimumab plus nivolumab as post-transplant consolidation. The TCR sequence derives from a male donor with diffuse large B-cell lymphoma. The V call is TRBV4-1, the J call TRBJ2-1; 12 bases fit TRBD2. The DNA of the CDR3 is TGCGCCAGCAGCCAAGTTAGGACTAGCGGGAACAATGAGCAGTTCTTC. This sequence encodes CASSQVRTSGNNEQFF.